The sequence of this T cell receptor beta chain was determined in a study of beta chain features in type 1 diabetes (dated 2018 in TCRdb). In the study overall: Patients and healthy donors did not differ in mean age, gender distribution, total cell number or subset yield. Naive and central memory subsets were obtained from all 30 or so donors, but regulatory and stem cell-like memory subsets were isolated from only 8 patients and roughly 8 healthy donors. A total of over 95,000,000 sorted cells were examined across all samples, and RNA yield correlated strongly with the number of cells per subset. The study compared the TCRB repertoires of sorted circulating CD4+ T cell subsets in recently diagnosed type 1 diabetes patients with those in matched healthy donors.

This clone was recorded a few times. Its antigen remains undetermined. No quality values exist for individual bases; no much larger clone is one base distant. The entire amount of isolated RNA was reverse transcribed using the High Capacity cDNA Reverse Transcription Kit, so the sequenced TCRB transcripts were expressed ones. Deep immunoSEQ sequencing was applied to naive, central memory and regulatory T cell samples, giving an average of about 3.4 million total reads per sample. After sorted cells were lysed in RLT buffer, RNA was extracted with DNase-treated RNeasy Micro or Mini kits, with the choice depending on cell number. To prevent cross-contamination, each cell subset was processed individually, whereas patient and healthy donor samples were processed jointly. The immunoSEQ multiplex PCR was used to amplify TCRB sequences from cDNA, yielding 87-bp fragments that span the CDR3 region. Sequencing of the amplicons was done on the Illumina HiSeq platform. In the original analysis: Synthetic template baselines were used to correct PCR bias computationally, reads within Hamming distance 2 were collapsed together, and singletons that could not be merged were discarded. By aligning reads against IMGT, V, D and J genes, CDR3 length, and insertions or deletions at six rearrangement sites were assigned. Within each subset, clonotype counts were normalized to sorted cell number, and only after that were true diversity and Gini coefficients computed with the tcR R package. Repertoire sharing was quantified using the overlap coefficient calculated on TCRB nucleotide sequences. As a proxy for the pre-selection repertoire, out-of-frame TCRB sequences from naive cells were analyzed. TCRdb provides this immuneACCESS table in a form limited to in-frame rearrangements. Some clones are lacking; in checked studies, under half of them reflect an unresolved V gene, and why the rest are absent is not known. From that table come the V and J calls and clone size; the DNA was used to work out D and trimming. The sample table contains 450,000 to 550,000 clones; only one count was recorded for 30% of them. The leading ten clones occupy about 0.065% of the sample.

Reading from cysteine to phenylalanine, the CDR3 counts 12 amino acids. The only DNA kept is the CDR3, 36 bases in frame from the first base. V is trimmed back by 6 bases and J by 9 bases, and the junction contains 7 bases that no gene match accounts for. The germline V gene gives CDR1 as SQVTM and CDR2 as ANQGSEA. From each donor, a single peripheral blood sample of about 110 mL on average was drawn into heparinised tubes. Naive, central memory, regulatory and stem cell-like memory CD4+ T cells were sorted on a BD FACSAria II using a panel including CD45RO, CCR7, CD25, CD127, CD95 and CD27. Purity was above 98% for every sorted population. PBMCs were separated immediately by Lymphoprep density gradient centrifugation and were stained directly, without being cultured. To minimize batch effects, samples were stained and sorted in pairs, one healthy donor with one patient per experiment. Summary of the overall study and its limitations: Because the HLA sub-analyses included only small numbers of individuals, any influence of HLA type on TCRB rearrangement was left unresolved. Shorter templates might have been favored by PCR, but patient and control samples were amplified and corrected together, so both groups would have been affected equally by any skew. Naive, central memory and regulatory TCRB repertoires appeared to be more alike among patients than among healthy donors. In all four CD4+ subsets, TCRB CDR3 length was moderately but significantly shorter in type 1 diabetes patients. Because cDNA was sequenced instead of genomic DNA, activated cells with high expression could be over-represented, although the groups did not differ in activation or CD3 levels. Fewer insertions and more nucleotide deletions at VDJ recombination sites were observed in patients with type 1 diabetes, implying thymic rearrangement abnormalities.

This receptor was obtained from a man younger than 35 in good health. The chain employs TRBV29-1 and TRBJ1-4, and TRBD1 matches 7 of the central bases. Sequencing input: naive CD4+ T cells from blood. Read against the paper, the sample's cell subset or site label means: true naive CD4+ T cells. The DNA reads TGCAGCGTGGGGGACAGAGATAAAAAACTGTTTTTT. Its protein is CSVGDRDKKLFF.